This passage covers 27 T cell receptor beta chains from one sample sequenced in a study of blood T cell repertoires in COVID-19. TCRdb's copy holds only in-frame clones and misses some; the assay was immunoSEQ multiplex PCR. The sample records 250,000 to 300,000 clones, approximately 80% being singletons. Material: peripheral blood. The source is an older woman with active or convalescent COVID-19.

This clone showed up just once. The chain has TRBV25-1 and TRBJ1-2, with 8 bases that match TRBD1. Trimming cost V 6 bases and J 4 bases; bases outside gene matches: 7. The CDR3 length is 14 residues. Germline CDR1 MGHDK, CDR2 SYGVNS. CDR3 region: CASRDRANLYGYTF. The CDR3 bases are TGTGCCAGCAGGGACAGGGCCAACCTCTATGGCTACACCTTC.

CDR3: CASSPHTGTGNYEQYF. The CDR3 DNA sequence: TGCGCCAGCAGCCCCCATACCGGGACAGGGAACTACGAGCAGTACTTC. J is TRBJ2-7 and V is TRBV5-1, with 9 nucleotides matching TRBD1. CDR3 length equals 16 residues. The trim removed 4 bases at V and 3 bases at J, leaving 11 bases unmatched. In germline, CDR1 is SGHRS, CDR2 YFSETQ.

This chain connects TRBV2 to TRBJ2-7; 7 bases are a match to TRBD1. This CDR3 is built from 12 residues. Per the germline V gene, CDR1 is SNHLY and CDR2 is FYNNEI. Unmatched junction bases numbered 2, after V lost 7 bases and J lost 2 bases. The CDR3 sequence: CASNRGTYEQYF. DNA for the CDR3: TGTGCCAGCAACAGGGGCACCTACGAGCAGTACTTC.

The gene calls are TRBV2 and TRBJ2-7; 7 bases map to TRBD1. This CDR3 is built from 16 residues. CDR1 is SNHLY, CDR2 FYNNEI, per germline. J lost 3 bases, V lost 6 bases, and 14 bases had no gene match. CDR3 DNA: TGTGCCAGCAGCGGGACAGCTTTTATTCTTAACTACGAGCAGTACTTC. Its translation: CASSGTAFILNYEQYF.

The chain joins TRBV6-5 to TRBJ2-5; D not certain. The CDR3 is 15 residues long. The V gene's germline CDR1 is MNHEY and CDR2 SVGAGI. With 2 bases removed from V and 0 bases from J, the gap between germline ends came to 10 bases. CDR3 DNA sequence: TGTGCCAGCAGTTACAGCCTTAACTACCAAGAGACCCAGTACTTC. Residues: CASSYSLNYQETQYF.

This chain joins TRBV5-1 and TRBJ2-5; 13 nucleotides agree with TRBD2. This CDR3 comprises 16 residues. The V segment lost 4 bases and the J segment 5 bases; nucleotides outside the gene matches: 8. Germline loops: CDR1 SGHRS, CDR2 YFSETQ. Here the CDR3 reads CASSPRLAGGGETQYF. CDR3 sequence (DNA): TGCGCCAGCAGCCCGAGACTAGCGGGGGGAGGGGAGACCCAGTACTTC.

The chain links TRBV11-2 to TRBJ2-2, with 9 bases matching TRBD2. There are 18 residues in the CDR3. CDR1 SGHAT and CDR2 FQNNGV come from the germline V gene. Trimming cost V 3 bases and J 6 bases; bases outside gene matches: 14. In DNA, the CDR3 is TGTGCCAGCAGCTTCGGGGCGGGGGGGGGCGCGACGGCCGGGGAGCTGTTTTTT. Residues: CASSFGAGGGATAGELFF.

V usage is TRBV5-1 and J usage is TRBJ1-1; TRBD1 aligns across 7 bases. The CDR3 is 14 residues long. The germline CDR1 and CDR2 sequences are SGHRS and YFSETQ. J was trimmed by 2 bases and V by 3 bases; bases with no gene match: 4. The CDR3 coding sequence is TGCGCCAGCAGCTGGGACAGCCCTAACACTGAAGCTTTCTTT. Its protein product is CASSWDSPNTEAFF. Combining the CDR3 with reference TRBV5-1 and TRBJ1-1 gives the whole variable domain KAGVTQTPRYLIKTRGQQVTLSCSPISGHRSVSWYQQTPGQGLQFLFEYFSETQRNKGNFPGRFSGRQFSNSRSEMNVSTLELGDSALYLCASSWDSPNTEAFFGQGTRLTVV.

V gene TRBV5-1 combines with J gene TRBJ2-7; 8 nucleotides agree with TRBD1. This CDR3 spans 16 amino acids. Germline CDR1 is SGHRS and CDR2 is YFSETQ. V shed 4 bases, J shed 0 bases, and the junction held 9 bases outside the gene matches. The CDR3 region has the DNA TGCGCCAGCAGCGGACCTCGACAGGGGAGCTCCTACGAGCAGTACTTC. Translated: CASSGPRQGSSYEQYF.

V and J are TRBV15 and TRBJ1-2; 7 bases map to TRBD1. V was clipped by 9 bases and J by 10 bases; unmatched bases: 8. Germline V gene lookup returns CDR1 LNHNV and CDR2 YYDKDF (reference sequence). The CDR3 runs to 11 residues. In DNA form, the CDR3 reads TGTGCCACGAGGGGACAGACTTCCTACACCTTC. This translates into CATRGQTSYTF. The variable domain in full, completed from reference TRBV15 and TRBJ1-2, reads DAMVIQNPRYQVTQFGKPVTLSCSQTLNHNVMYWYQQKSSQAPKLLFHYYDKDFNNEADTPDNFQSRRPNTSFCFLDIRSPGLGDTAMYLCATRGQTSYTFGSGTRLTVV.

The chain combines TRBV7-8 with TRBJ2-3; D possibly corresponds to TRBD1 (5 bases). CDR3 length equals 13 residues. The germline CDR1 and CDR2 sequences are SGHVS and FQNEAQ. V was trimmed by 7 bases and J by 4 bases, leaving 12 bases between them. In nucleotides, the CDR3 is TGTGCCAGCACCAGGGCCCTACCAGATACGCAGTATTTT. It codes for CASTRALPDTQYF.

CDR3 sequence (DNA): TGTGCCAGCAGTTACGAGTATAGGGGGGGGGCGGAGGATACGCAGTATTTT. This gives the protein CASSYEYRGGAEDTQYF. This chain uses TRBV6-2 or TRBV6-3 with TRBJ2-3, with TRBD2 as a possible D gene (7 bases). The germline V gene has CDR1 MNHEY and CDR2 SVGEGT. V was shortened by 2 bases and J by 6 bases, with 21 bases between the two germline ends. This CDR3 has 17 residues.

Regarding this clone: Different DNA sequences within this sample yield the same CDR3. V usage is TRBV18 and J usage is TRBJ1-3; D may be TRBD1 (5 bases). The CDR3 length is 14 residues. Germline-derived CDR1 and CDR2 are KGHSH and LQKENI. The V gene lost 3 bases and the J gene lost 4 bases, with 10 bases spanning the gap. CDR3 sequence: CASSPSGYGNTIYF. Here the CDR3 DNA reads TGTGCCAGCTCACCTTCAGGGTACGGAAACACCATATATTTT.

The chain uses TRBV14 and TRBJ1-4; 9 bases are shared with TRBD1. Unmatched junction bases numbered 4, after V lost 5 bases and J lost 3 bases. Germline V gives CDR1 SGHDN, CDR2 FVKESK. The CDR3 has 15 residues. CDR3 sequence reads: CASSDRGVANEKLFF. The CDR3 region has the DNA TGTGCCAGCAGCGACAGGGGGGTGGCTAATGAAAAACTGTTTTTT.

The chain has TRBV10-2 and TRBJ2-2; the D is unclear. The V and J ends lost 2 bases and 7 bases respectively, with 11 bases between them. Germline CDR1 WSHSY, CDR2 SAAADI. The CDR3 is 14 amino acids. CDR3 nucleotide sequence: TGCGCCAGCAGTGAGGCCTCCTACGGCGGGGAGCTGTTTTTT. Translation: CASSEASYGGELFF.

The chain employs TRBV29-1 and TRBJ1-2; D is unresolved. Germline values: CDR1 SQVTM, CDR2 ANQGSEA. The CDR3 length is 12 residues. The V and J ends lost 8 bases and 3 bases respectively, with 13 bases between them. In nucleotides, the CDR3 is TGCAGCACGGGCACGTCGGACTATGGCTACACCTTC. Translation: CSTGTSDYGYTF.

The rearrangement links TRBV28 to TRBJ1-1; TRBD1 might be the D (5 bases). Trimming pared 5 bases from V and 5 bases from J, leaving 12 bases between. The germline V gene has CDR1 MDHEN and CDR2 SYDVKM. The CDR3 covers 13 residues. The CDR3 nucleotides are TGTGCCAGCAGTCCCGGGGGGGGGACTGAAGCTTTCTTT. Its protein is CASSPGGGTEAFF.

The chain employs TRBV4-2 and TRBJ2-7; a possible D gene is TRBD1 (6 bases). The CDR3 contains 14 residues. V was shortened by 1 base and J by 2 bases, with 9 bases between the two germline ends. The germline gives CDR1 LGHNA, CDR2 YNFKEQ. In nucleotides, the CDR3 is TGTGCCAGCAGCCAAGCGGCAGGGGCCTACGAGCAGTACTTC. Translation: CASSQAAGAYEQYF.

J is TRBJ1-3 and V is TRBV18, with 10 bases fitting TRBD1. V was pared by 2 bases and J by 4 bases, with 5 bases of the junction left unmatched. The CDR3 is made up of 16 amino acids. Germline V CDR1 and CDR2: KGHSH, LQKENI. CDR3 coding DNA: TGTGCCAGCTCACCATCCGCGACAGGGGGCGGAAACACCATATATTTT. Amino acids: CASSPSATGGGNTIYF.

The chain has TRBV7-9 and TRBJ2-3; 9 bases are a match to TRBD2. Germline trimming cut 5 bases from V and 6 bases from J; bases unmatched to any gene: 12. This CDR3 is 16 amino acids long. Looked up from germline, CDR1 is SEHNR and CDR2 is FQNEAQ (reference sequence). CDR3: CASSPSPGLASDTQYF. CDR3 DNA: TGTGCCAGCAGCCCGTCCCCGGGACTAGCATCCGATACGCAGTATTTT.

The chain recombines TRBV5-6 with TRBJ1-1; D may be TRBD1 (5 bases). V dropped 2 bases and J dropped 11 bases, with 22 bases sitting between them. The CDR3 covers 15 residues. The germline V gene encodes CDR1 SGHDT and CDR2 YYEEEE. Here the CDR3 reads CASSFWAVQAVAAFF. Here the CDR3 DNA reads TGTGCCAGCAGCTTTTGGGCGGTACAGGCAGTTGCCGCTTTCTTT. The whole variable domain, remainder taken from reference TRBV5-6 and TRBJ1-1, is DAGVTQSPTHLIKTRGQQVTLRCSPKSGHDTVSWYQQALGQGPQFIFQYYEEEERQRGNFPDRFSGHQFPNYSSELNVNALLLGDSALYLCASSFWAVQAVAAFFGQGTRLTVV.

The gene calls are TRBV10-2 and TRBJ1-2; D is uncertain. V shed 5 bases and J shed 2 bases, with 9 bases lying between them. The CDR3 sequence is 13 residues long. Germline CDR1 and CDR2: WSHSY and SAAADI. The DNA for the CDR3 is TGCGCCAGCAGTCCGACATCAAACTATGGCTACACCTTC. It encodes CASSPTSNYGYTF.

The chain uses TRBV18 and TRBJ2-5; D is ambiguous. Trimming took 2 bases from V and 2 from J, leaving 6 bases between them. The CDR3 contains 13 residues. Germline CDR1 is KGHSH and CDR2 is LQKENI. The CDR3: CASSPAVQETQYF. Written as DNA, the CDR3 is TGTGCCAGCTCACCAGCGGTACAAGAGACCCAGTACTTC. Full variable domain (rest looked up from reference TRBV18 and TRBJ2-5): NAGVMQNPRHLVRRRGQEARLRCSPMKGHSHVYWYRQLPEEGLKFMVYLQKENIIDESGMPKERFSAEFPKEGPSILRIQQVVRGDSAAYFCASSPAVQETQYFGPGTRLLVL.

The chain employs TRBV5-1 and TRBJ1-2; 7 nucleotides agree with TRBD1. The V segment lost 3 bases and the J segment 4 bases; nucleotides outside the gene matches: 15. Germline CDR1 reads SGHRS; CDR2 reads YFSETQ. This CDR3 is built from 17 residues. CDR3 loop: CASSYSRAGTVFYGYTF. DNA for the CDR3: TGCGCCAGCAGCTATTCAAGGGCCGGGACAGTCTTCTATGGCTACACCTTC.

The rearrangement links TRBV11-2 to TRBJ2-7; 7 bases are a match to TRBD1. Looked up from germline, CDR1 is SGHAT and CDR2 is FQNNGV. CDR3 length: 15 residues. V lost 4 bases and J lost 3; bases outside the gene matches: 9. Here the CDR3 reads CASSSNRGLVYEQYF. CDR3 coding DNA: TGTGCCAGCAGCTCTAACAGGGGATTAGTCTACGAGCAGTACTTC.

This sequence joins TRBV7-3 and TRBJ2-2; 12 bases are shared with TRBD2. The V gene's germline CDR1 is SGHTA and CDR2 FQGTGA. Trimming took 5 bases from V and 6 from J; bases not matched to a gene: 7. The CDR3 covers 16 residues. The CDR3 DNA reads as TGTGCCAGCAGCCCCGGGCTAGCGGGGGGGCCCGGGGAGCTGTTTTTT. It specifies CASSPGLAGGPGELFF.

This clone was counted between two and nine times. This chain connects TRBV6-6 to TRBJ1-6, with TRBD1 identical over 10 bases. The V gene's germline CDR1 is MNHNY and CDR2 SVGAGI (reference sequence). This CDR3 has 16 amino acids. V was pared by 6 bases and J by 9 bases, with 11 bases of the junction left unmatched. The CDR3, as DNA: TGTGCCAGCAGCCGCAAGACAGGGGGCATGGGTTCACCCCTCCACTTT. Translating gives CASSRKTGGMGSPLHF.